This T cell receptor beta chain was retrieved from a study of T cell clonality in common variable immunodeficiency. Donors gave about 5 to 8 ml heparinized peripheral whole blood. Profiled with immunoSEQ multiplex PCR; TCRdb holds only in-frame clones, not every one. The sample contains about 41,000 clones, none of them singletons. This clone was picked up many times. Sequencing ends 3 residues short of the CDR3 end; the germline J gene provides the rest. From germline, CDR1 is MGHRA and CDR2 YSYEKL. Trimming left V 1 base short and J 6 bases short, with 14 bases between. The CDR3 has 15 amino acids. The receptor comes from a person between 18 and 75 years old in good health. Sequencing input: peripheral blood mononuclear cells. The V and J genes are TRBV4-1 and TRBJ2-3; D is unresolved. The part of the CDR3 DNA that was read is TGCGCCAGCAGCCAAGTCGGAAACTATCTCGATACG. It encodes CASSQVGNYLDT. The full CDR3 is CASSQVGNYLDTQYF.